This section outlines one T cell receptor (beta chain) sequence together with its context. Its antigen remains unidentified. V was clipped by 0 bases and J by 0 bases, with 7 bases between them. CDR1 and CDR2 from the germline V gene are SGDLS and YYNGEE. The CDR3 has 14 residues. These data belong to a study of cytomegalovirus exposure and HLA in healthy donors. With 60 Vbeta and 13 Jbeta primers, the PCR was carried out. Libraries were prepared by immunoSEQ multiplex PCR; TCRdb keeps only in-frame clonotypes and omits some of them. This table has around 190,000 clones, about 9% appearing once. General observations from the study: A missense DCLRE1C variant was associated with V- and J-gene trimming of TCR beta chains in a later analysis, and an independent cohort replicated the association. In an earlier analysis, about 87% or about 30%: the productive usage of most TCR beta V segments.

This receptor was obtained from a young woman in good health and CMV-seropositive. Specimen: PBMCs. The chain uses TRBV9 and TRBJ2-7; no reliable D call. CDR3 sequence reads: CASSVAQISYEQYF. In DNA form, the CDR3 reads TGTGCCAGCAGCGTAGCGCAGATCTCCTACGAGCAGTACTTC.